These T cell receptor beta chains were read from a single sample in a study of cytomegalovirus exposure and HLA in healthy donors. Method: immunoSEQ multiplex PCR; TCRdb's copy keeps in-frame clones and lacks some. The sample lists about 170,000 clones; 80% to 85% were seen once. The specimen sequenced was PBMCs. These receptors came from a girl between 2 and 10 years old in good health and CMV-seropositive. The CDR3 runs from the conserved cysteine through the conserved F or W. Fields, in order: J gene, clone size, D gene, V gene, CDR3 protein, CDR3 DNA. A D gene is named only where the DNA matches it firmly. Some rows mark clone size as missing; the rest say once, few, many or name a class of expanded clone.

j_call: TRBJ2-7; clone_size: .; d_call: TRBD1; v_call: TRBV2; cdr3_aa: CASQRTGGYEQYF; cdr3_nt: TGTGCCAGCCAGCGGACAGGAGGCTACGAGCAGTACTTC
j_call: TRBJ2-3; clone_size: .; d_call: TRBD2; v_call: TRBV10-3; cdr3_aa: CAISDPTGGQRTDTQYF; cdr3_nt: TGTGCCATCAGTGACCCCACGGGAGGCCAGAGGACAGATACGCAGTATTTT
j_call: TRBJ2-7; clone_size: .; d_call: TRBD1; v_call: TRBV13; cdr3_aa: CASSRDRSSYEQYF; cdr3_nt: TGTGCCAGCAGCCGGGACAGAAGCTCCTACGAGCAGTACTTC
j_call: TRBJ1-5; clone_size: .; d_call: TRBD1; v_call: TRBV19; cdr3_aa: CASSTPRGPGQPQHF; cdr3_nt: TGTGCCAGTAGTACCCCCAGGGGGCCGGGGCAGCCCCAGCATTTT
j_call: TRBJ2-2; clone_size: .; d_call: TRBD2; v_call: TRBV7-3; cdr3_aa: CASSWDVSSGSAGELFF; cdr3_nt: TGTGCCAGCAGCTGGGACGTATCTAGCGGGAGCGCCGGGGAGCTGTTTTTT
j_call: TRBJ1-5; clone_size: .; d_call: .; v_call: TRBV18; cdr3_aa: CASSPPSGNQPQHF; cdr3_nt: TGTGCCAGCTCACCACCGTCGGGGAATCAGCCCCAGCATTTT
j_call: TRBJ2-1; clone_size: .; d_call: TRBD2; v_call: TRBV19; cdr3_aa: CASSIDSRTSGPLDEQFF; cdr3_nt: TGTGCCAGTAGTATAGATTCGAGGACTAGCGGCCCTCTTGATGAGCAGTTCTTC
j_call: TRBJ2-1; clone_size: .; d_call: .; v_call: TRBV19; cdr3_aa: CASSRRRSSYNEQFF; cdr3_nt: TGTGCCAGTTCAAGGAGGCGGAGCTCCTACAATGAGCAGTTCTTC
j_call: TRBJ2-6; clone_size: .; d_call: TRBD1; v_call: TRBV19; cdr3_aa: CASSLDQGVSGANVLTF; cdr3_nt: TGTGCCAGTAGTCTAGACCAGGGGGTCTCTGGGGCCAACGTCCTGACTTTC
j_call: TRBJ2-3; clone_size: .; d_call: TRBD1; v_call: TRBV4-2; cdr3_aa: CASSQDPPGQDSDTQYF; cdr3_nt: TGTGCCAGCAGCCAAGATCCCCCGGGACAGGACTCAGATACGCAGTATTTT
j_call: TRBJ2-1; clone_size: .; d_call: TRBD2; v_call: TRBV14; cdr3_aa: CASSPSGRSYNEQFF; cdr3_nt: TGTGCCAGCAGCCCTAGCGGGAGATCCTACAATGAGCAGTTCTTC
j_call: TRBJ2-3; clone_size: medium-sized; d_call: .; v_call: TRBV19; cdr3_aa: CASSMGLRTDTQYF; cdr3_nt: TGTGCCAGTAGTATGGGGCTTCGCACAGATACGCAGTATTTT
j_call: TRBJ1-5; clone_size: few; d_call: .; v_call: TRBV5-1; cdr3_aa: CASSLDLRQPQHF; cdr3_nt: TGCGCCAGCAGCTTAGACTTACGACAGCCCCAGCATTTT
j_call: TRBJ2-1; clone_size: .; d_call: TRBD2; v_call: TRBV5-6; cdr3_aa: CASSEEVSQGLVRPSQFF; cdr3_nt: TGTGCCAGCAGCGAAGAAGTCTCCCAGGGACTAGTGCGACCTTCCCAGTTCTTC
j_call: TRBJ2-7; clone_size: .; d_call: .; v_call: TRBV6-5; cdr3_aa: CASSEGRSYEQYF; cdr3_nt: TGTGCCAGCAGTGAAGGGAGGTCCTACGAGCAGTACTTC
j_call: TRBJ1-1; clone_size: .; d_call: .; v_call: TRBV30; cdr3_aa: CAWSVGGQPAFF; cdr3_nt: TGTGCCTGGAGTGTAGGAGGCCAGCCCGCTTTCTTT
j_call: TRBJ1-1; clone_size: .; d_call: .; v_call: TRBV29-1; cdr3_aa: CSGAIGRDKGTEAFF; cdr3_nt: TGCAGCGGGGCAATTGGGAGGGACAAGGGCACTGAAGCTTTCTTT
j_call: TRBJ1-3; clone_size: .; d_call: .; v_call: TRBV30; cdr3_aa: CAWSRRGDGTIYF; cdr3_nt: TGTGCCTGGAGCCGTAGGGGTGACGGCACCATATATTTT
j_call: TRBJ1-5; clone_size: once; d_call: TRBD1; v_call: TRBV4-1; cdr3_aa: CASSQAGTGGWGNQPQHF; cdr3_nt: TGCGCCAGCAGCCAAGCCGGGACAGGGGGCTGGGGCAATCAGCCCCAGCATTTT
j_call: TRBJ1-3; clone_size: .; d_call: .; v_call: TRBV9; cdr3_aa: CASSAGGGNTIYF; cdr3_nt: TGTGCCAGCAGCGCCGGAGGGGGAAACACCATATATTTT
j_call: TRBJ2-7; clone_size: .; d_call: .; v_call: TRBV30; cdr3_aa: CAWSVPPGQGIYEQYF; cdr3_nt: TGTGCCTGGAGTGTCCCTCCGGGACAAGGAATCTACGAGCAGTACTTC
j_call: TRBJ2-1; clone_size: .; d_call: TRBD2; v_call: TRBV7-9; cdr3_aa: CASSLPGTSGHNEQFF; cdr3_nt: TGTGCCAGCAGCTTACCCGGGACTAGCGGCCACAATGAGCAGTTCTTC
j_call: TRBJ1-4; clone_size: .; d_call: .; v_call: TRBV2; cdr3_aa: CASSDWGPASIRLLIF; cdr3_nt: TGTGCCAGCAGTGATTGGGGCCCGGCCTCGATACGGCTCCTGATTTTT
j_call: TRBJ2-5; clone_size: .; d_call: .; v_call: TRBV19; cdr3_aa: CASSIPPAEIETQYF; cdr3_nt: TGTGCCAGTAGTATTCCCCCAGCGGAGATAGAGACCCAGTACTTC
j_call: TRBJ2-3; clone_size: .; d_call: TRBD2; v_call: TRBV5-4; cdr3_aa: CASRRGGLEGPDTQYF; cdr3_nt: TGTGCCAGCAGACGGGGGGGGCTAGAGGGTCCTGATACGCAGTATTTT
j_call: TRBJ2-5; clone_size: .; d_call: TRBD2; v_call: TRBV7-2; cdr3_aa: CASSRVAGGRETQYF; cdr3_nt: TGTGCCAGCAGCCGCGTAGCGGGAGGGCGGGAGACCCAGTACTTC
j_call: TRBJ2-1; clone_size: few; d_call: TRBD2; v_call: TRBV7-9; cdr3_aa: CASSSSGPFNEQFF; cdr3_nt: TGTGCCAGCAGTTCTAGCGGGCCCTTTAATGAGCAGTTCTTC
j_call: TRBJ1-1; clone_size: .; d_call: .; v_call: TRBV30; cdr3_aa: CAWSGYRRGNTEAFF; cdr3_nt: TGTGCCTGGAGTGGGTACCGCAGGGGGAACACTGAAGCTTTCTTT
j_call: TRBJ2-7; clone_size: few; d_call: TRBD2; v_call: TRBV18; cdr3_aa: CASSRTSGNNRREQYF; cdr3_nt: TGTGCCAGCTCACGTACTAGCGGCAACAACCGAAGGGAGCAGTACTTC
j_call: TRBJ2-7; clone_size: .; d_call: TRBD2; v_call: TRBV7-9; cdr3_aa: CASSLVFSGYYEQYF; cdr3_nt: TGTGCCAGCAGCTTAGTATTTAGCGGGTACTACGAGCAGTACTTC
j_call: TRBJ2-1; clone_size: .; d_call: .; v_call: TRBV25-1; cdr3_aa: CASGWGESEQFF; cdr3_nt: TGTGCCAGCGGTTGGGGGGAGAGTGAGCAGTTCTTC
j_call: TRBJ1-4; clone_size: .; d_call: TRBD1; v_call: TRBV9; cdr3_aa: CASSVQGGHEKLFF; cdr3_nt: TGTGCCAGCAGCGTCCAGGGGGGCCATGAAAAACTGTTTTTT
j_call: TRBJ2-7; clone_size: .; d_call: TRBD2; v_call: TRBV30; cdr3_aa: CAWSDPVLARFGGYYEQYF; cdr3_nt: TGTGCCTGGAGTGACCCGGTACTAGCGAGGTTCGGTGGGTATTACGAGCAGTACTTC
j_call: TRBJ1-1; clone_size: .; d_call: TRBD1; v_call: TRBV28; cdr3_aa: CASGTGGARNTEAFF; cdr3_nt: TGTGCCAGCGGGACAGGTGGGGCCCGGAACACTGAAGCTTTCTTT
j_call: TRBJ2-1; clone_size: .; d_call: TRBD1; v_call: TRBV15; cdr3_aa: CATSSILGTGNEQFF; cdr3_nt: TGTGCCACCAGCAGCATCCTGGGGACAGGCAATGAGCAGTTCTTC
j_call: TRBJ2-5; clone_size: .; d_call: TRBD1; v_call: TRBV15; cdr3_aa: CATSPGHDEDRGRLETQYF; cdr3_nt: TGTGCCACCAGCCCAGGGCACGACGAGGACAGGGGGCGCTTGGAGACCCAGTACTTC
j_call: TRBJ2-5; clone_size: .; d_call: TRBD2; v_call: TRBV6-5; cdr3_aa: CASSLLAGEETQYF; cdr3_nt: TGTGCCAGCAGCCTCCTAGCGGGAGAAGAGACCCAGTACTTC
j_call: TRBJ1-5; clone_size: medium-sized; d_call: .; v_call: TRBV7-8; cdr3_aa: CASSLTGNSNQPQHF; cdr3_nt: TGTGCCAGCAGCTTAACAGGGAATAGCAATCAGCCCCAGCATTTT
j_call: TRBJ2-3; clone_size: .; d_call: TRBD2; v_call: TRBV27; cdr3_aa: CASSRLAGDTDTQYF; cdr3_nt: TGTGCCAGCAGTCGGCTAGCGGGAGACACAGATACGCAGTATTTT
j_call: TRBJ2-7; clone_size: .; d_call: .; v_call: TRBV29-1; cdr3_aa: CSASLGGSYEQYF; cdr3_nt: TGCAGCGCCAGCTTAGGGGGCTCCTACGAGCAGTACTTC
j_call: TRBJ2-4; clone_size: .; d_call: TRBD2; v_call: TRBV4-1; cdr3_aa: CASSQQAGGPHIQYF; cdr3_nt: TGCGCCAGCAGCCAACAAGCGGGAGGGCCTCACATTCAGTACTTC
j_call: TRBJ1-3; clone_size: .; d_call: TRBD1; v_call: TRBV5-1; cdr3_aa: CASARGQGNTIYF; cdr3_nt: TGCGCCAGTGCCAGGGGGCAAGGAAACACCATATATTTT
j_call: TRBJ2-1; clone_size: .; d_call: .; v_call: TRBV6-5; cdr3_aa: CASSLRGPYNEQFF; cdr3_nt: TGTGCCAGCAGCCTGCGGGGCCCCTACAATGAGCAGTTCTTC
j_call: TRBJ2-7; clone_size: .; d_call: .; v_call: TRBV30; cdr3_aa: CAWGQMVYEQYF; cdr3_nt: TGTGCCTGGGGACAGATGGTCTACGAGCAGTACTTC
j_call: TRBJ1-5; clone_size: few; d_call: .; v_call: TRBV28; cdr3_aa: CASSLTGQYQPQHF; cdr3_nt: TGTGCCAGCAGTTTAACAGGGCAGTACCAGCCCCAGCATTTT
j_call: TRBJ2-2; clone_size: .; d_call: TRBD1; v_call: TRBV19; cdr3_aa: CASSIDRGLDGELFF; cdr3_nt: TGTGCCAGTAGTATAGACAGGGGGCTTGACGGGGAGCTGTTTTTT
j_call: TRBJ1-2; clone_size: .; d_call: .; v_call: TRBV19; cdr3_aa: CASSIAPSSRGYTF; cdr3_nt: TGTGCCAGTAGTATAGCGCCGAGCTCGCGGGGCTACACCTTC
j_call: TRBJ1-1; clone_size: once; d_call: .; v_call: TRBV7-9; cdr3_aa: CASRRAPGRNTEAFF; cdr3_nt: TGTGCCAGCAGACGAGCCCCAGGGCGGAACACTGAAGCTTTCTTT
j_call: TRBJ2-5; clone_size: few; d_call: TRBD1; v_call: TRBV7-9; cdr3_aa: CASSSGTGSRETQYF; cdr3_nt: TGTGCCAGCAGCTCCGGGACAGGGAGTAGGGAGACCCAGTACTTC
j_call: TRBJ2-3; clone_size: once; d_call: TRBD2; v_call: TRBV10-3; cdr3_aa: CAIRTSGTSGETSTDTQYF; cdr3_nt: TGTGCCATCAGGACTTCCGGGACTAGCGGTGAGACTAGCACAGATACGCAGTATTTT